These T cell receptor beta chains were read from a single sample in a study of blood T cells in healthy people across ages. From the 5' RACE reads, TCRdb called clonotypes with MiXCR, one entry per CDR3 protein. The data hold over 600,000 distinct CDR3 sequences, with around 43% observed a single time. Material for sequencing was blood. All receptors come from a man older than 75 in good health. Both conserved end residues are part of each CDR3. The D gene is left open where the match is weak. The size field is filled for only some rows; it gives once, few, many or a size class.

TGTGCCAGCAGCCTCAGACTAGACTATGAGCAGTTCTTC	CASSLRLDYEQFF	TRBV6-2/TRBV6-3	TRBJ2-1	.	.
TGCGCCAGCAGCCAAAGCAGAACTAACTATGGCTACACCTTC	CASSQSRTNYGYTF	TRBV4-3	TRBJ1-2	.	.
TGTGCCAGCAGTTACTCGGGACTAGCGCTCGCAGATACGCAGTATTTT	CASSYSGLALADTQYF	TRBV6-5	TRBJ2-3	TRBD2	.
TGTGCCAGCAGCCGGACAGGGCTTTCCTACGGGCAGTACTTC	CASSRTGLSYGQYF	TRBV7-2	TRBJ2-7	TRBD1	.
TGTGCCAGCAGCGTTGGGGTCAACTCCTATGGCTACACCTTC	CASSVGVNSYGYTF	TRBV7-8	TRBJ1-2	.	.
TGCGCCAGCAGCCAAGTAGGCGTCTATAATTCACCCCTCCACTTT	CASSQVGVYNSPLHF	TRBV4-1	TRBJ1-6	.	.
TGCGCCAGCAGCTTGGTGGCGGATTTGTACCAAGAGACCCAGTACTTC	CASSLVADLYQETQYF	TRBV5-1	TRBJ2-5	.	few
TGCAGTGCTCGCACTAGCGGGAGGACCTACAATGAGCAGTTCTTC	CSARTSGRTYNEQFF	TRBV20-1	TRBJ2-1	TRBD2	.
TGTGCCAGCAGCTTAGTCCATTTTGGCAATCAGCCCCAGCATTTT	CASSLVHFGNQPQHF	TRBV7-2	TRBJ1-5	.	.
TGTGCCAGCAGTGCCCAGCTAGCGGCTCGGGAGACCCAGTACTTC	CASSAQLAARETQYF	TRBV7-6	TRBJ2-5	TRBD2	.
TGTGCTAGTGGTCCGGGACAGACCTACCAAGAGACCCAGTACTTC	CASGPGQTYQETQYF	TRBV12-5	TRBJ2-5	TRBD1	many
TGTGCCAGCAGGTTAGCGGGAGCCCCCCCTAAAAACATTCAGTACTTC	CASRLAGAPPKNIQYF	TRBV6-1	TRBJ2-4	TRBD2	.
TGTGCCAGCAGTTTATTGGGCCAGAACTATGGCTACACCTTC	CASSLLGQNYGYTF	TRBV28	TRBJ1-2	.	.
TGTGCCAGCAGCCAAGATGGGCGAGGGACCTACGAGCAGTACTTC	CASSQDGRGTYEQYF	TRBV3-1	TRBJ2-7	.	.
TGTGCCAGCAGCTTGGGACGGACTACGAGGGAGACCCAGTTCTTC	CASSLGRTTRETQFF	TRBV7-2	TRBJ2-1	.	.
TGTGCCAGTAGTCCAAGGACGCTAGCGGTTGTCTACGATGAGCAGTTCTTC	CASSPRTLAVVYDEQFF	TRBV19	TRBJ2-1	TRBD2	few
TGCGCCAGCAGCCCCACCGGGACAGGGCGCAACGAGCAGTACTTC	CASSPTGTGRNEQYF	TRBV5-1	TRBJ2-7	TRBD1	.
TGTGCCAGCGGGGGAGGGGCTGAAGAGCGGGACAATGAGCAGTTCTTC	CASGGGAEERDNEQFF	TRBV28	TRBJ2-1	TRBD2	.
TGTGCCAGCAGTGAAGCTCTTATCTATGAGCAGTTCTTC	CASSEALIYEQFF	TRBV6-1	TRBJ2-1	.	.
TGTGCCAGCAGCTTGGATGGGGGAGCCGGGGCCAACGTCCTGACTTTC	CASSLDGGAGANVLTF	TRBV5-5	TRBJ2-6	.	many
TGTGCCAGCAGAGCCATGGGTACCGGGGAGCTGTTTTTT	CASRAMGTGELFF	TRBV12-3/TRBV12-4	TRBJ2-2	.	.
TGTGCCAGCAGTTTTTCATCTGGCCCCGAGCAGTACTTC	CASSFSSGPEQYF	TRBV12-3/TRBV12-4	TRBJ2-7	.	few
TGTGCCAGCAGTTCCCAGGGGTTTCCCACAGATACGCAGTATTTT	CASSSQGFPTDTQYF	TRBV6-2/TRBV6-3	TRBJ2-3	.	.
TGCAGTGCTAGAGGCAGCGGGGGTAACAATGAGCAGTACTTC	CSARGSGGNNEQYF	TRBV20-1	TRBJ2-7	TRBD2	once
TGTGCCAGCCAGAAAAGCGGGGGAACAGATACGCAGTATTTT	CASQKSGGTDTQYF	TRBV6-2/TRBV6-3	TRBJ2-3	TRBD2	few
TGTGCCAGCTTCCGGGACGCAGATCCCTATACGCAGTATTTT	CASFRDADPYTQYF	TRBV2	TRBJ2-3	.	once
TGTCCCAGCACCCTAGACAGGGGGTACTATGGCTACACCTTC	CPSTLDRGYYGYTF	TRBV7-2	TRBJ1-2	TRBD1	.
TGTGCCAGCAGCCCCCCCCGACTAGCGGGAGGGATTTCCTACGAGCAGTACTTC	CASSPPRLAGGISYEQYF	TRBV3-1	TRBJ2-7	TRBD2	once
TGCAGCGTAACAGGGGGCAGCCAGCCCCAGCATTTT	CSVTGGSQPQHF	TRBV20-1	TRBJ1-5	TRBD1	.
TGTGCCAGCAGCTTGCGGAGGACAGGGGTAAGGAACATTCAGTACTTC	CASSLRRTGVRNIQYF	TRBV5-6	TRBJ2-4	TRBD1	few
TGTGCCAGCAGCCAGGCAGTTGGTACTTCATCAACTAATGAAAAACTGTTTTTT	CASSQAVGTSSTNEKLFF	TRBV3-1	TRBJ1-4	.	.
TGTGCCAGCAGCTTTGACAGGAAAGAGACCCAGTACTTC	CASSFDRKETQYF	TRBV5-8	TRBJ2-5	.	few
TGCGCCAGCAGCACGGACAGGGGAGATTTTAATGAAAAACTGTTTTTT	CASSTDRGDFNEKLFF	TRBV5-1	TRBJ1-4	TRBD1	.